The rows below give T cell receptor beta chains drawn from one sample of a study of T cell repertoires in cytomegalovirus infection. TCRdb analysed the reads with MiXCR anew, one entry per CDR3 protein. Of about 830,000 distinct CDR3 sequences in the sample, approximately 32% were seen once. For these receptors, no antigen is known. This material consisted of cultured CD8+ T cells from PBMCs, taken from culture after CMV antigen stimulation. These receptors came from a human donor in good health (CMV status not recorded). Some clones in this sample may be carry-over from other donors' samples. Each CDR3 is given with its conserved first and last residue. The order of the fields is V gene, D gene, clone size, J gene, CDR3 DNA, CDR3 protein. D genes are given only for firm matches. Clone size is stated in some rows and not others, as once, few, many or a class when expanded.

TRBV2	.	.	TRBJ1-4	TGTGCCAGCAGTGAATGGAAGGGAACTAATGAAAAACTGTTTTTT	CASSEWKGTNEKLFF
TRBV7-8	.	many	TRBJ2-5	TGTGCCAGCCGCCCGACGAGGGTCCAAGAGACCCAGTACTTC	CASRPTRVQETQYF
TRBV7-9	TRBD1	.	TRBJ1-2	TGTGCCAGCAGCTCACCGGGACAGGGGAGCTATGGCTACACCTTC	CASSSPGQGSYGYTF
TRBV7-8	.	.	TRBJ1-3	TGTACCAGCAGCCCCGCCGCGTATTCGGTCCCTGGAAACACCATATATTTT	CTSSPAAYSVPGNTIYF
TRBV7-9	.	few	TRBJ2-3	TGTGCCAGCAGCGATAGGAAGGGAAGCACAGATACGCAGTATTTT	CASSDRKGSTDTQYF
TRBV7-6	.	few	TRBJ2-5	TGTGCCAGCAGGTCCCGGGACTCTGAGACCCAGTACTTC	CASRSRDSETQYF
TRBV4-1	.	.	TRBJ2-2	TGCGCCAGCAGCCATGGGACCCACACCGGGGAGCTGTTTTTT	CASSHGTHTGELFF
TRBV11-2	.	.	TRBJ2-3	TGTGCCAGCAGCTTCCCCCAAGATACGCAGTATTTT	CASSFPQDTQYF
TRBV6-1	.	.	TRBJ2-5	TGTGCCAGCAGATTGGACTGGTGGGAGAAAGAGACCCAGTACTTC	CASRLDWWEKETQYF
TRBV2	.	.	TRBJ1-5	TGTGCCAGCAGGTTTCCAGGGAATAATCAGCCCCAGCATTTT	CASRFPGNNQPQHF
TRBV27	TRBD2	once	TRBJ2-3	TGTGCCAGCAGTTTCGGACTAGCGGGGGGGGTAGGAGATACGCAGTATTTT	CASSFGLAGGVGDTQYF
TRBV2	TRBD1	many	TRBJ1-5	TGTGCCAGCATTGGGGACAGGGGGTGGAATCAGCCCCAGCATTTT	CASIGDRGWNQPQHF
TRBV27	TRBD1	.	TRBJ1-1	TGTGCCAGCAGTCCTCTTCTGGACAGGGCGGACACTGAAGCTTTCTTT	CASSPLLDRADTEAFF
TRBV10-3	.	few	TRBJ1-2	TGTGCCATCAGTGAGTCAGGGCAGATGGGCTACACCTTC	CAISESGQMGYTF
TRBV2	.	.	TRBJ1-3	TGTGCCAACGTCTGGGGAAACACCATATATTTT	CANVWGNTIYF
TRBV6-1	.	many	TRBJ2-1	TGTGCCAGCAGCCCGAGGCCTTACAATGAGCAGTTCTTC	CASSPRPYNEQFF
TRBV3-1	.	.	TRBJ2-7	TGTGCCAGCAGCCAAGATTCCCCCAAGCAGTACTTC	CASSQDSPKQYF
TRBV4-1	.	few	TRBJ2-4	TGCGCCAGCAGCCAAGACCGCATTCAGTACTTC	CASSQDRIQYF
TRBV4-3	.	.	TRBJ2-2	TGCGCCAGCAGCCAAGATTCTTGGGTCAGCGAGGGCACCGGGGAGCTGTTTTTT	CASSQDSWVSEGTGELFF
TRBV7-4	.	once	TRBJ2-5	TGTGCCAGCAACTTAGAAGGGGATCAAGAGACCCAGTACTTC	CASNLEGDQETQYF
TRBV7-8	.	many	TRBJ1-1	TGTGCCAGCAGCTTTACCCAGGGGAACACTGAAGCTTTCTTT	CASSFTQGNTEAFF
TRBV7-2	.	.	TRBJ2-5	TGTGCCAGCAGCTCACGACAGAGGAAGACCCAGTACTTC	CASSSRQRKTQYF
TRBV15	TRBD1	.	TRBJ1-1	TGTGCCACCAGCAAAGCAGGGGGCACTGAAGCTTTCTTT	CATSKAGGTEAFF
TRBV3-1	.	.	TRBJ2-1	TGTGCCAGCAGCCAAGATGATACGGGGTACAATGAGCAGTTCTTC	CASSQDDTGYNEQFF
TRBV15	.	few	TRBJ1-3	TGTGCCACCAGCAGAGATCCCGTCAGCTCTGGAAACACCATATATTTT	CATSRDPVSSGNTIYF
TRBV5-6	.	few	TRBJ1-2	TGTGCCACCTCCATGGGGGGGCATGGCTACACCTTC	CATSMGGHGYTF
TRBV29-1	TRBD1	.	TRBJ1-3	TGCAGCCTCCGGGACAGAGGCGTAGTATATTTT	CSLRDRGVVYF
TRBV12-5	TRBD1	.	TRBJ1-6	TGTGCTAGTGGTTTGGCTGGGACCGGGACAGAAGATTCACCCCTCCACTTT	CASGLAGTGTEDSPLHF
TRBV5-6	.	.	TRBJ1-1	TGTGCCAGCAGCATGCGACCTAGCGGGAACACTGAAGCTTTCTTT	CASSMRPSGNTEAFF
TRBV11-2	.	.	TRBJ1-2	TGTGCCAGCAGCTTAGTCCCGGCAGCCTATGGCTACACCTTC	CASSLVPAAYGYTF
TRBV6-2/TRBV6-3	.	once	TRBJ2-1	TGTGCCAGCAGTTACTCCCTTGGGGGCTCCTACAATGAGCAGTTCTTC	CASSYSLGGSYNEQFF
TRBV7-9	TRBD1	many	TRBJ2-1	TGTGCCAGCAGCCCCCCCGGGACAGGGGAGTACAATGAGCAGTTCTTC	CASSPPGTGEYNEQFF
TRBV2	.	.	TRBJ2-1	TGTGCCAGTATAACCAATGAGCAGTTCTTC	CASITNEQFF
TRBV19	TRBD2	.	TRBJ2-1	TGTGCCAGTAGTATAGGGAGGACTAGCAGTGAGCAGTTCTTC	CASSIGRTSSEQFF
TRBV19	.	.	TRBJ2-7	TGTGCCAGTAGTATAGCTCTAGCCACGAGCTCCGACTACGAGCAGTACTTC	CASSIALATSSDYEQYF
TRBV11-1	TRBD2	once	TRBJ2-7	TGTGCCAGCAGCTTAGTGGGGGGGACCATCTACGAGCAGTACTTC	CASSLVGGTIYEQYF
TRBV27	.	few	TRBJ1-2	TGTGCCAGCAGTTTATCGGTCCTTGACTATGGCTACACCTTC	CASSLSVLDYGYTF
TRBV10-3	.	few	TRBJ2-7	TGTGCCATCAGAAGCCCCAGTCTGACCTACGAGCAGTACTTC	CAIRSPSLTYEQYF
TRBV13	.	.	TRBJ2-2	TGTGCCAGCAGCTTGACACCCAACACCGGGGAGCTGTTTTTT	CASSLTPNTGELFF
TRBV9	.	.	TRBJ2-1	TGTGCCAGCAGCGTAGCCACCGGGTCCAATGAGCAGTTCTTC	CASSVATGSNEQFF
TRBV27	TRBD1	.	TRBJ1-1	TGTGCCAGATTACAGGGGGCTAACACTGAAGCTTTCTTT	CARLQGANTEAFF
TRBV2	TRBD1	.	TRBJ2-1	TGTGCCAGCATTCCCAGGACAGGGACCGATGAGCAGTTCTTC	CASIPRTGTDEQFF
TRBV6-5	.	many	TRBJ1-1	TGTGCCAGCAGTTACATGGGGAGAGGGAAGAACACTGAAGCTTTCTTT	CASSYMGRGKNTEAFF